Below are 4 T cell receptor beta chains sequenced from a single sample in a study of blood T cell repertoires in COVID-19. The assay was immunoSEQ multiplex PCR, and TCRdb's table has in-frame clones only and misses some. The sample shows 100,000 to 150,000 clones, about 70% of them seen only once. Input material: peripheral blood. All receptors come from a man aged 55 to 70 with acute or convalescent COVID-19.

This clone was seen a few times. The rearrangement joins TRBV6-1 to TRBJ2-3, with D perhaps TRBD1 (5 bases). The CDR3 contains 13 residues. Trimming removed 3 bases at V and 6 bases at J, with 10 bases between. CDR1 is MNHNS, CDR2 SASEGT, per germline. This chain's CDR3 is CASSEGPRDTQYF. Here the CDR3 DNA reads TGTGCCAGCAGTGAGGGGCCTAGGGATACGCAGTATTTT.

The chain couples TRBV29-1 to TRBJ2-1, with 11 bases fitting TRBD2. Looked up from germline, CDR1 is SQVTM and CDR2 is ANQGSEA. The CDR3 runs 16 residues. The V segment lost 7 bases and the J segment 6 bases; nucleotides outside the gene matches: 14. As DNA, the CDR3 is TGCAGCGGAGCACTCATAGCGGGGGGGCCCTCCAATGAGCAGTTCTTC. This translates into CSGALIAGGPSNEQFF.

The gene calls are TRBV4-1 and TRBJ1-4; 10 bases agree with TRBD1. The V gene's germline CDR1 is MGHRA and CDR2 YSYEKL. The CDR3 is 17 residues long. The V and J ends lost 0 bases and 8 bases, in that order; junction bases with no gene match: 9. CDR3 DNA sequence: TGCGCCAGCAGCCAAGATGACCCCGGGACAGGGGTCGAAAAACTGTTTTTT. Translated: CASSQDDPGTGVEKLFF.

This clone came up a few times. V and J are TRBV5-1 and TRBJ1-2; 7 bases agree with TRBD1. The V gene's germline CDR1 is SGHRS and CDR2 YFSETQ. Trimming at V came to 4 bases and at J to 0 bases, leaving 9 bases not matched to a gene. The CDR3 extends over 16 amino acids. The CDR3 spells CASSIGWTGSNYGYTF. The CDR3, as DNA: TGCGCCAGCAGCATTGGATGGACAGGCTCTAACTATGGCTACACCTTC.